This T cell receptor (beta chain) was documented in a study of human T cells and chemical hapten exposure. The study used a library that attached unique molecular identifiers to individual cDNA molecules. TCRdb used MiXCR to reprocess the RACE reads, holding one entry per CDR3 protein. The profile shows around 200,000 distinct CDR3 sequences, around 23% of them singletons. Time point described: patch test 3, about 24 weeks after DPC sensitization. Treatment denoted: therapeutic diphenylcyclopropenone sensitization with weekly scalp DPC. Alopecia patients, 18 to 70 years old and DPC-suitable, served as donors. Germline V gene sequence: CDR1 LGHNT, CDR2 FRNRAP. Trimming pared 5 bases from V and 5 bases from J, leaving 7 bases between. The CDR3 sequence is 12 residues long.

The V gene is TRBV12-5, the J gene TRBJ2-1, with D unresolved. This sequence was found in a woman aged 40 to 50 with alopecia areata. Some clones in this sample may be carry-over from other donors' samples. The input for sequencing was whole blood, taken in connection with sensitization to the hapten diphenylcyclopropenone (DPC). The CDR3 is CASGAHDNEQFF. In DNA form, the CDR3 reads TGTGCTAGTGGTGCACATGACAATGAGCAGTTCTTC.